This TCR beta chain was captured in a study of T-cell reconstitution after alpha-beta-depleted transplantation in children. Unique molecular identifiers were incorporated during preparation of the TCRbeta library. TCRdb recomputed calls from the PCR reads with MiXCR, one row per CDR3 protein. Of about 980,000 distinct CDR3 sequences listed, about 31% were seen once; the top ten hold 28%. Study observations and caveats: A year post-transplant, T-cell counts and diversity derived mostly from newly produced T cells. Surviving recipient T cells and intrathymic progenitors accounted for some patients' high TCRbeta diversity at day 60. After transplant, at about two months, alpha-beta T cells were reportedly derived from several hundred expanded graft clones.

With 4 bases removed from V and 3 bases from J, the gap between germline ends came to 7 bases. CDR1 SQVTM and CDR2 ANQGSEA come from the germline V gene. The CDR3 loop spans 11 amino acids. This clonotype occurred a few times. The antigen is undetermined. This chain joins TRBV29-1 and TRBJ2-7; D not resolved. The source was PBMCs, mostly from graft donor cells, collected 360 days after TCRalphabeta/CD19-depleted stem cell transplant. This TCR came from a boy in the first two years of life who had a stem cell transplant for SCID, so the T cells may come from the graft donor. The CDR3, as DNA: TGCAGCGTTGGCAGCTACTACGAGCAGTACTTC. It translates to CSVGSYYEQYF.